This T cell receptor beta chain was observed in a study of cytomegalovirus exposure and HLA in healthy donors. General study results and limits: CMV antigen specificity was confirmed in vitro for a few CMV-associated chains. A later analysis reportedly found that, within productive TCRs, an Asian-associated ancestry cluster had fewer N-insertions than the mean observed across the roughly 700 donors. TCR beta chains numbering about 160 were designated cytomegalovirus-associated. Later analysis demonstrated an association between a missense DCLRE1C variant and TCR beta V- and J-gene trimming.

About this clone itself: The antigen remains undetermined.

Trimming at V came to 2 bases and at J to 0 bases, leaving 3 bases not matched to a gene. Germline assignment: CDR1 SGDLS and CDR2 YYNGEE. The CDR3 totals 15 residues. Use of 60 Vbeta and 13 Jbeta primers characterized the PCR. Data came from immunoSEQ multiplex PCR; TCRdb stores just in-frame clones and leaves some out. The sample lists approximately 180,000 clones, 65% to 75% seen once, with 2% to 2.5% in the top ten. This sequence was found in a human donor in good health. The gene calls are TRBV9 and TRBJ2-3; 7 nucleotides agree with TRBD1. Sequenced sample: PBMCs. CDR3 in amino acids: CASSVRQGSTDTQYF. In DNA, the CDR3 is TGTGCCAGCAGCGTCCGACAGGGAAGCACAGATACGCAGTATTTT. The entire variable domain, with the rest obtained from reference TRBV9 and TRBJ2-3, is as follows: DSGVTQTPKHLITATGQRVTLRCSPRSGDLSVYWYQQSLDQGLQFLIQYYNGEERAKGNILERFSAQQFPDLHSELNLSSLELGDSALYFCASSVRQGSTDTQYFGPGTRLTVL.